This T cell receptor beta chain was retrieved from a study of CD8+ T cells in alopecia areata. The V end was cut by 8 bases, the J end by 6 bases, with 16 bases between. The germline V gene encodes CDR1 MNHEY and CDR2 SMNVEV (reference sequence). This CDR3 spans 14 amino acids. As to treatment: oral pan-JAK inhibitor, 5-10 mg twice daily. RNA, once extracted, was reverse transcribed into cDNA for use as the sequencing template. Sequenced by immunoSEQ multiplex PCR; TCRdb stores in-frame clones only, minus some. This sample has about 42,000 clones, with about 71% found just once. This clonotype originated in a human donor with alopecia areata. The source material was CD8+ T cells sorted from blood, sampled at week 4, from a patient treated with tofacitinib. The chain carries TRBV27 and TRBJ2-2; a possible D gene is TRBD1 (6 bases). The CDR3 region is CASAGTSRPGELFF. The CDR3 nucleotides are TGTGCCAGCGCCGGGACATCAAGACCCGGGGAGCTGTTTTTT.